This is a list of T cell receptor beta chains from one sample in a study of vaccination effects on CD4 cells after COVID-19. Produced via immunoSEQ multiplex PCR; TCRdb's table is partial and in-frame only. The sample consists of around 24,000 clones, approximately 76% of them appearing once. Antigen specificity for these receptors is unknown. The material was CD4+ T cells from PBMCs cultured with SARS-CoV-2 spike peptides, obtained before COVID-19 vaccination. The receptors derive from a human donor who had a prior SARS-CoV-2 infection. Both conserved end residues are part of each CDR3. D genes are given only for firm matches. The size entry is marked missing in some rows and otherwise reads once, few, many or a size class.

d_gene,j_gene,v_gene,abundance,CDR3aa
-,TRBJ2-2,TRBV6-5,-,CASVGQQNTGELFF
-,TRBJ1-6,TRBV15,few,CATRRNPGADSPLHF
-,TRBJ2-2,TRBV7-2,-,CASSFWTVFTGELFF
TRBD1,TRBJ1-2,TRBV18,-,CASSPNMGQPFNYGYTF
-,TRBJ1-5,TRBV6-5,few,CASSYTGMGQPQHF
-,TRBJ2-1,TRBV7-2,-,CASNSPIREGEQFF
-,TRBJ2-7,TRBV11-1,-,CASSLVRGHLSYEQYF
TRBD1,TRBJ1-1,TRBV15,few,CATSRLGQEHTEAFF
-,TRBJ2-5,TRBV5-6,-,CASSPLGLKGRETQYF
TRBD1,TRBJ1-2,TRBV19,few,CASIDGGTGGFDGYTF
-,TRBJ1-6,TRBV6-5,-,CASSLNRDGLGTLHF
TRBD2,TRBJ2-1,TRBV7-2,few,CASSSRTSGGLVNEQFF
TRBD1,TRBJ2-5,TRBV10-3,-,CAIRKLRGRDLAETQYF
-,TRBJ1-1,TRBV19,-,CASSIVQGFTEAFF
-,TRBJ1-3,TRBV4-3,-,CASSQAQSSGNTIYF
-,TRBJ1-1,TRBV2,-,CASSEKGPFNTEAFF
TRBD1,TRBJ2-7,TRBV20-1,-,CSASLRQGADEQYF
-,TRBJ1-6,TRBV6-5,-,CASRSPNNSPLHF
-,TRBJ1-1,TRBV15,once,CATSRDGLRGTEAFF
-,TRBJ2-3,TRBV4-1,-,CASSQDRGYTQYF
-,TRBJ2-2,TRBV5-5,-,CASSLGAGANTGELFF
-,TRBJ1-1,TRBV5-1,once,CASSLVPSWGVVAEAFF
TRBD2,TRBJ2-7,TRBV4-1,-,CASSREGSSGSYEQYF
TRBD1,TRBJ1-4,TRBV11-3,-,CASRARDSNEKLFF
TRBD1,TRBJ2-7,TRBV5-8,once,CASSAPQGANEQYF
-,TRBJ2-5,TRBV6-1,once,CASSEALGGSEETQYF
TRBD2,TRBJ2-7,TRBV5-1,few,CASSSQAGGLYEQYF
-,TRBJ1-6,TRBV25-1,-,CASRGANSPLHF
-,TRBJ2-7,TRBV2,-,CASSVTRFSYEQYF
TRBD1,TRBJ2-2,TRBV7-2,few,CASSAGQGLSEWELFF